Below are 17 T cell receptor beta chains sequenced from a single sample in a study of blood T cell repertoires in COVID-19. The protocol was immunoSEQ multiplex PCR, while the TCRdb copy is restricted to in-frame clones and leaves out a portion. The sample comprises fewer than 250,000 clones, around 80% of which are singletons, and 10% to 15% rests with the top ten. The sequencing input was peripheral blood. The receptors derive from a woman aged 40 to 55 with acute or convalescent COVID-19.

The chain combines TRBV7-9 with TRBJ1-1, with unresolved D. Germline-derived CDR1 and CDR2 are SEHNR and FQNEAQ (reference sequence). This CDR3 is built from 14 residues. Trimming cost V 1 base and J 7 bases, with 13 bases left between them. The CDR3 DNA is TGTGCCAGCAGCTTAGACCCGGTCGGTTTTGAAGCTTTCTTT. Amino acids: CASSLDPVGFEAFF.

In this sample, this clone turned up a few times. For the CDR3, the DNA is TGTGCCTCCCGCGACCACGGGGGTGAGACCCAGTACTTC. Amino acids: CASRDHGGETQYF. J is TRBJ2-5 and V is TRBV3-1 (or the pseudogene TRBV3-2); D possibly corresponds to TRBD2 (6 bases). The CDR3 length is 13 residues. Looked up from germline, CDR1 is LGHDT and CDR2 is YNNKEL (reference sequence). Trimming stripped 11 bases from V and 5 bases from J, with 18 bases between.

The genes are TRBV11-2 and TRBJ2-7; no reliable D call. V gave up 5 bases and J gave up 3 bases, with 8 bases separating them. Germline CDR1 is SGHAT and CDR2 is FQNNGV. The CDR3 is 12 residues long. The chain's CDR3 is CASSLAGYEQYF. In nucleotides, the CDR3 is TGTGCCAGCAGCCTTGCCGGCTACGAGCAGTACTTC.

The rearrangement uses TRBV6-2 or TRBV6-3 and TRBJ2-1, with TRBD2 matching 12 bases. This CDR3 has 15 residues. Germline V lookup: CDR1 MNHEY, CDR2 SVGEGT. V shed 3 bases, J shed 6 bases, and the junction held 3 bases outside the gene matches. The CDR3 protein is CASSYTSGRLNEQFF. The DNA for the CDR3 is TGTGCCAGCAGTTATACTAGCGGGAGGCTCAATGAGCAGTTCTTC.

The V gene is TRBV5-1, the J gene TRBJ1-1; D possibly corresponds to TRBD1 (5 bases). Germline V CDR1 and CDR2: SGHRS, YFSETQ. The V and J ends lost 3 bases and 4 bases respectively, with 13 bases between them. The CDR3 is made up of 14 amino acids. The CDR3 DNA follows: TGCGCCAGCAGCTCGAGTACGGGGGGCACTGAAGCTTTCTTT. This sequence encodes CASSSSTGGTEAFF.

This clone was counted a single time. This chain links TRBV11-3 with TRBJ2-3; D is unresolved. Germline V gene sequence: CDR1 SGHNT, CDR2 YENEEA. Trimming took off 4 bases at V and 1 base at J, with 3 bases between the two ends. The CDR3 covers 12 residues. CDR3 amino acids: CASSSGTDTQYF. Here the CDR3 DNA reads TGTGCCAGCAGCTCAGGCACAGATACGCAGTATTTT.

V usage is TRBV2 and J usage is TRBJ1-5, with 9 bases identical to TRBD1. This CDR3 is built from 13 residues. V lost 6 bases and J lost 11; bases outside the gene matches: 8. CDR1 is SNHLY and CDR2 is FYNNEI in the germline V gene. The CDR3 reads CASRRTGDRSQHF. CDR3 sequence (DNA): TGTGCCAGCAGACGGACAGGGGACCGCTCCCAGCATTTT. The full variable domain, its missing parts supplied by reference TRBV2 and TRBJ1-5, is EPEVTQTPSHQVTQMGQEVILRCVPISNHLYFYWYRQILGQKVEFLVSFYNNEISEKSEIFDDQFSVERPDGSNFTLKIRSTKLEDSAMYFCASRRTGDRSQHFGDGTRLSIL.

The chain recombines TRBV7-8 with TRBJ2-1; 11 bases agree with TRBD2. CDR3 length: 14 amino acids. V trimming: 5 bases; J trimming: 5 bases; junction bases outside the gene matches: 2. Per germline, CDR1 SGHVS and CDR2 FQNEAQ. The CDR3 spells CASSAGLADNEQFF. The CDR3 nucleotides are TGTGCCAGCAGCGCGGGACTAGCGGACAATGAGCAGTTCTTC.

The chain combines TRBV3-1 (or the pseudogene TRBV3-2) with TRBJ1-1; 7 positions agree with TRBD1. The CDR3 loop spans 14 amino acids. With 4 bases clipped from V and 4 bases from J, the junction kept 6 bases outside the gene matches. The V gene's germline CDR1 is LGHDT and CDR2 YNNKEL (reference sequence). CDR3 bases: TGTGCCAGCAGCCTTCACAGGGGACCCACTGAAGCTTTCTTT. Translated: CASSLHRGPTEAFF.

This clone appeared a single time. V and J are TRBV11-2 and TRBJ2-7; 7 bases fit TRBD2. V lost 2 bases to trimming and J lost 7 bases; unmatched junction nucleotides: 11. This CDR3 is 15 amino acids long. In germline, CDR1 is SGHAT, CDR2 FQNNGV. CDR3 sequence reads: CASSLPWAPGGEQYF. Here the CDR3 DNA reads TGTGCCAGCAGCTTACCGTGGGCCCCGGGGGGAGAGCAGTACTTC.

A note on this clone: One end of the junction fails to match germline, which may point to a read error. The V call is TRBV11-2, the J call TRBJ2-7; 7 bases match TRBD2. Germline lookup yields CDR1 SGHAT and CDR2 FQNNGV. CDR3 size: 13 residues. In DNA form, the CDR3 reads TGTGCCAGCAGCTTAGATCTAGGCCGGGAGGTAGACTTC. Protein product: CASSLDLGREVDF.

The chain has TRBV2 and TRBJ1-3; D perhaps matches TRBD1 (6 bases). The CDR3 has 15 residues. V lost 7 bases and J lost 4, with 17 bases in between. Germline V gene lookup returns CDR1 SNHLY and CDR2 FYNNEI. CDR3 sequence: CASNVQGVSGNTIYF. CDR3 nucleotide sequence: TGTGCCAGCAATGTACAGGGTGTTTCAGGAAACACCATATATTTT.

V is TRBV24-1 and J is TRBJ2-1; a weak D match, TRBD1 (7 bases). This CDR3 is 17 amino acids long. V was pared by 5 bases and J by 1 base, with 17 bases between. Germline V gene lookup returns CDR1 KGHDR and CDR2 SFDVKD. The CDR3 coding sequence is TGTGCCACCAGTGGAACCGGAGGGGGCGCGTCCTACAATGAGCAGTTCTTC. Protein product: CATSGTGGGASYNEQFF.

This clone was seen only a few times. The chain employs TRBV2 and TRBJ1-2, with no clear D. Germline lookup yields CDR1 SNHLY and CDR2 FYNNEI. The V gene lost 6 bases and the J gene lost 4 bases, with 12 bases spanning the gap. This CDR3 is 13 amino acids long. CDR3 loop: CASREAGGYGYTF. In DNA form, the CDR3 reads TGTGCCAGCAGGGAGGCCGGCGGCTATGGCTACACCTTC.

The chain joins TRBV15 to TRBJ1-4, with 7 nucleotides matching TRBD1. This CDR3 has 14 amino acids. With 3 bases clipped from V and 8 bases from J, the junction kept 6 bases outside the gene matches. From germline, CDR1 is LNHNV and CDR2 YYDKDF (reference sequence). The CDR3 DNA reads TGTGCCACCAGCAGGGGACAGAAATCGGAAAAACTGTTTTTT. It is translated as CATSRGQKSEKLFF.

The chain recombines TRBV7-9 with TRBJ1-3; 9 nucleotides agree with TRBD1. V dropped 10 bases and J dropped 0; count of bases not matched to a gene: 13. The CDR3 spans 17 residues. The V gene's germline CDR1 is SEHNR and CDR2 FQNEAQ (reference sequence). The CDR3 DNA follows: TGTGCCATCACCACAGGGGGCGGAGGACACTCTGGAAACACCATATATTTT. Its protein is CAITTGGGGHSGNTIYF.

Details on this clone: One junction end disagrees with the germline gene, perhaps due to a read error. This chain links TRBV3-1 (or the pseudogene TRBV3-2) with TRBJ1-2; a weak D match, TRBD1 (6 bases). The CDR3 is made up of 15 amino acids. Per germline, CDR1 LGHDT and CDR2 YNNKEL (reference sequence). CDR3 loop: CARSRGGQGIRGYTF. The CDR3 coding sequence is TGTGCCCGCAGCCGGGGGGGGCAGGGGATTCGTGGCTACACCTTC.